This T cell receptor beta chain emerged from a study of blood T cells in healthy people across ages. Primers used in a second PCR of roughly 6 to 12 cycles were a sample-barcoded 5' primer and a J-beta primer mix. Carrying 12 random nucleotides, a template-switch adaptor labeled each individual cDNA molecule. TCRdb recomputed calls from the 5' RACE reads with MiXCR, one row per CDR3 protein. This sample has roughly 1.9 million distinct CDR3 sequences, with around 42% found just once. The length of the CDR3 is 14 residues. Germline V gives CDR1 MDHEN, CDR2 SYDVKM. For this clonotype: The junction departs from germline at one end; a sequencing error may be responsible.

Collection of 8.5 to 10 milliliters of peripheral blood was performed for each donor. Material for sequencing was blood. The chain carries TRBV28 and TRBJ2-5; 9 bases match TRBD1. The clonotype comes from a human donor in good health. CDR3: CTSGTGTGTGEQYF. The CDR3 DNA follows: TGTACCAGCGGTACAGGGACAGGGACTGGGGAGCAGTACTTC.